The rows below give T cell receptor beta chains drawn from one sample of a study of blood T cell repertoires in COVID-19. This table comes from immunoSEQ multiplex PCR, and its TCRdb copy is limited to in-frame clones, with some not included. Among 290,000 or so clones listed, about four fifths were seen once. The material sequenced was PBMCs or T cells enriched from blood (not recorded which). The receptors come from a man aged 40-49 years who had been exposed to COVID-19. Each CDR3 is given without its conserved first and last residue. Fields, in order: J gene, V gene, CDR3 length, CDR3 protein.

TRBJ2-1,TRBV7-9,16,ASSSHRYGTSGYNEQF
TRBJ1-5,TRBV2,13,ASRRGAAGNQPQH
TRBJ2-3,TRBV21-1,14,ASSKKQGSESDTQY
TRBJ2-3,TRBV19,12,ASSTSGRADTQY
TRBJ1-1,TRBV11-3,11,ASSVSEDTEAF
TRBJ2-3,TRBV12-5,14,ASGLSAGGSTDTQY
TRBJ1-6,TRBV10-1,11,ASSETVNSPLH
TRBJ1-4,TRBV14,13,ASSRMTGVNEKLF
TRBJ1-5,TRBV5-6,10,ASSSGDQPQH
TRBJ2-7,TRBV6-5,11,AIEEEQSYEQY
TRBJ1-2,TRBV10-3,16,AISEPWTGMFSFHGYT
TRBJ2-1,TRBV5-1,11,ASSPQGNNEQF
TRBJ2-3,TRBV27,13,ASRPRDSVTDTQY
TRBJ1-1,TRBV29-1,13,SVEDGGYLDTEAF
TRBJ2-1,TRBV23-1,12,ASSPDFLGNEQF
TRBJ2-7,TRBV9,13,ASSGRDRATYEQY
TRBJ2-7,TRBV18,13,ASSTSPGQHYEQY
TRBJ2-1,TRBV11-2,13,ASSLGPGGYNEQF
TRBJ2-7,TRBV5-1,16,ASSLRVATSGRYYEQY
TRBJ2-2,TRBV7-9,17,ASSLLPGLAARNTGELF
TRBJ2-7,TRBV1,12,TSRGFPLTYEQY
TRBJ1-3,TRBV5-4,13,ASSLQGASGNTIY
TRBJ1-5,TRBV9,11,ASSVELNQPQH
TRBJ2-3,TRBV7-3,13,ASSVAGGNTDTQY
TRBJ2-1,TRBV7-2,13,ASSASGGSYNEQF
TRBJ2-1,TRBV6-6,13,ASSYGPSDYNEQF
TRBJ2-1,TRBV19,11,ASASGRAGEQF
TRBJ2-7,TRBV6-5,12,ASSLSWESYEQY
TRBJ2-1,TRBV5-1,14,ASSLVGTSGLNEQF
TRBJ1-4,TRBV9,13,ASSVGGLANEKLF
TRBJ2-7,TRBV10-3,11,ATNRDSTYEQY
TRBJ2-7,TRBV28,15,ASSQGPGGLEVYEQY
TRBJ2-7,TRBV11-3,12,ASTEMAGGYEQY
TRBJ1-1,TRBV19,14,ASSPQTGIPNTEAF
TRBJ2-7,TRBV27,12,ASNARGNHYEQY
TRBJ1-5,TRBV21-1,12,ASLAAGKGQPQH
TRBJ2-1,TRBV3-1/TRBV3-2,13,ASRLAGGPDNEQF
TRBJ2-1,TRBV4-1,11,ASSQDRNNEQF
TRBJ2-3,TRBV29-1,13,SVGVGATDTDTQY
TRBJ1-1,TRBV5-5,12,ASTITDKNTEAF
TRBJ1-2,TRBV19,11,ASKFDRNYGYT
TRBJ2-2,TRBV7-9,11,ASCSSNTGELF
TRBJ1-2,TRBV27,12,ASSLNGGSYGYT
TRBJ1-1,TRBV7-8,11,ASSSGQNTEAF
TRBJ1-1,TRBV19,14,ASSTRGLRENTEAF
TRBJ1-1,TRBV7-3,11,ASSRTGTLEAF
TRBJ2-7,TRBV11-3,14,ASSLERGGGRYEQY